This TCR beta chain was obtained from a study of shared clonotypes between healthy human individuals. Findings and caveats of the study: Only a few donors were included, so the genetic and exposure-history diversity represented was limited.

Germline V gives CDR1 SGHTA, CDR2 FQGNSA. V was pared by 0 bases and J by 7 bases, with 4 bases of the junction left unmatched. The length of the CDR3 is 16 residues. To note about this clone: Its antigen is unknown.

The assay used deep level. Study processing details: In the immunoSEQ data, sequences were junction-only and lacked quality scores, so filtering differed. Here immunoSEQ multiplex PCR was the method, and the copy in TCRdb shows in-frame clones only, minus some. That table gives V, J and clone size, and the DNA gave D and trimming. The table includes 2 million to 2.5 million clones, 90% to 95% detected once. The receptor was derived from a young man in good health. Some clones in this sample may be carry-over from other donors' samples. Source material: naive CD4+ T cells from PBMCs. Subset indicated: CD45RA+ positively selected. This chain connects TRBV7-2 to TRBJ2-2, with 11 bases aligning to TRBD2. In DNA, the CDR3 is TGTGCCAGCAGCTTAGCTAGCGGGAGGGCCCTCGGGGAGCTGTTTTTT. Residues: CASSLASGRALGELFF.